These T cell receptor beta chains were read from a single sample in a study of identical twins. One entry per CDR3 protein results from TCRdb running MiXCR on the 5' RACE reads. The data contain 650,000 to 800,000 distinct CDR3 sequences, less than 10% of them singletons. These data also featured in a second study, about yellow fever vaccine responses in identical twins.

Sequenced input: PBMCs. The receptors were sampled from a woman between 18 and 30 years old in good health. Both conserved end residues are part of each CDR3. The order of the fields is D gene, clone size, V gene, CDR3 length, J gene, CDR3 protein, CDR3 DNA. A D gene is named only where the DNA matches it firmly. Where a row states a size, it is once, few, many or the class of an expanded clone; other rows omit it.

.	few	TRBV7-9	15	TRBJ2-3	CASSLGGVITDTQYF	TGTGCCAGCAGCTTAGGGGGGGTTATCACAGATACGCAGTATTTT
TRBD1	few	TRBV20-1	16	TRBJ2-3	CSASGGPPILTDTQYF	TGCAGTGCTTCAGGGGGCCCACCTATCCTCACAGATACGCAGTATTTT
TRBD1	.	TRBV12-3/TRBV12-4	15	TRBJ2-7	CASSLVRDRVSEQYF	TGTGCCAGCAGTTTGGTGAGGGACAGGGTTTCCGAGCAGTACTTC
TRBD2	many	TRBV7-2	16	TRBJ2-3	CASSPTPGLMADTQYF	TGTGCCAGCAGCCCGACTCCGGGACTAATGGCGGATACGCAGTATTTT
.	many	TRBV9	15	TRBJ1-5	CASSLFGDNNQPQHF	TGTGCCAGCAGCCTCTTTGGGGACAACAATCAGCCCCAGCATTTT
TRBD2	few	TRBV12-3/TRBV12-4	15	TRBJ2-7	CASSFTSGQGYEQYF	TGTGCCAGCAGTTTCACTAGCGGCCAGGGTTACGAGCAGTACTTC
TRBD1	.	TRBV28	14	TRBJ2-1	CASSLLGQDNEQFF	TGTGCCAGCAGTTTATTGGGACAGGACAATGAGCAGTTCTTC
TRBD2	.	TRBV20-1	13	TRBJ2-7	CSAQLADPYEQYF	TGCAGTGCTCAACTAGCGGACCCCTACGAGCAGTACTTC
.	few	TRBV5-6	12	TRBJ1-3	CASSLRVNTIYF	TGTGCCAGCAGCTTGCGGGTAAACACCATATATTTT
.	few	TRBV10-2	16	TRBJ2-5	CASSDYVGQTQETQYF	TGCGCCAGCAGTGATTACGTAGGGCAGACCCAAGAGACCCAGTACTTC
TRBD2	many	TRBV12-3/TRBV12-4	18	TRBJ2-7	CASTHGTSALRGVYEQYF	TGTGCCAGCACCCATGGGACTAGCGCCCTCAGAGGGGTCTACGAGCAGTACTTC
.	many	TRBV7-2	15	TRBJ2-7	CASSLERGSSYEQYF	TGTGCCAGCAGCTTAGAAAGGGGAAGCTCCTACGAGCAGTACTTC
.	many	TRBV7-2	15	TRBJ2-3	CASSSIKGLADTQYF	TGTGCCAGCAGCTCAATAAAAGGCCTAGCAGATACGCAGTATTTT
.	few	TRBV20-1	11	TRBJ2-7	CSATRGYEQYF	TGCAGTGCTACGAGGGGGTACGAGCAGTACTTC
TRBD2	.	TRBV5-1	16	TRBJ2-1	CASSGGLAGSYNEQFF	TGCGCCAGCAGCGGGGGACTAGCGGGCTCCTACAATGAGCAGTTCTTC
TRBD1	.	TRBV7-9	14	TRBJ1-2	CASSPTDRIYGYTF	TGTGCCAGCAGCCCTACGGACAGGATCTATGGCTACACCTTC
TRBD2	few	TRBV9	19	TRBJ2-7	CASSPRGGSGTSVSYEQYF	TGTGCCAGCAGCCCGCGGGGTGGGTCCGGGACTAGCGTATCCTACGAGCAGTACTTC
.	many	TRBV20-1	10	TRBJ2-7	CSARGYEQYF	TGCAGTGCTAGAGGGTACGAGCAGTACTTC
TRBD2	.	TRBV20-1	15	TRBJ2-7	CSARDYSGANYEQYF	TGCAGTGCTAGGGACTATAGCGGGGCTAACTACGAGCAGTACTTC
.	few	TRBV6-4	16	TRBJ2-2	CASKITGTTSTGELFF	TGTGCCAGTAAAATCACCGGGACCACTTCAACCGGGGAGCTGTTTTTT
TRBD1	.	TRBV7-9	14	TRBJ2-3	CASPSGQGTDTQYF	TGTGCCAGCCCGTCCGGACAGGGCACAGATACGCAGTATTTT
.	many	TRBV29-1	14	TRBJ2-2	CSVDTIVGSGELFF	TGCAGCGTAGATACTATTGTGGGGTCCGGGGAGCTGTTTTTT
TRBD2	many	TRBV4-1	17	TRBJ2-2	CASSQPAGVLNTGELFF	TGCGCCAGCAGCCAACCGGCGGGAGTTCTGAACACCGGGGAGCTGTTTTTT
.	few	TRBV18	12	TRBJ1-4	CASSQTAEKLFF	TGTGCCAGCTCACAAACAGCTGAAAAACTGTTTTTT
.	.	TRBV5-1	14	TRBJ2-1	CASSSQGIYNEQFF	TGCGCCAGCAGCTCACAGGGAATCTACAATGAGCAGTTCTTC
TRBD1	.	TRBV11-2	18	TRBJ2-2	CASSRLGAGTGRTGELFF	TGTGCCAGCAGTCGCCTGGGAGCCGGGACAGGGCGCACCGGGGAGCTGTTTTTT
.	many	TRBV6-5	14	TRBJ2-5	CASSYGGQQETQYF	TGTGCCAGCAGTTACGGAGGGCAACAAGAGACCCAGTACTTC
.	few	TRBV5-1	14	TRBJ2-2	CASSIWTGTGELFF	TGCGCCAGCAGCATTTGGACTGGGACCGGGGAGCTGTTTTTT
TRBD2	many	TRBV6-4	14	TRBJ2-3	CASSRSGSTDTQYF	TGTGCCAGCAGTCGTAGCGGGAGCACAGATACGCAGTATTTT
TRBD1	few	TRBV4-1	16	TRBJ2-5	CASSQDKTGGLETQYF	TGCGCCAGCAGCCAAGACAAGACAGGGGGCCTAGAGACCCAGTACTTC
.	.	TRBV6-5	15	TRBJ2-7	CASSFGLPLSYEQYF	TGTGCCAGCAGTTTCGGACTGCCACTCTCCTACGAGCAGTACTTC
.	.	TRBV7-2	11	TRBJ2-3	CASSNVRGAYF	TGTGCCAGCAGCAACGTTAGAGGCGCGTATTTT
.	.	TRBV20-1	14	TRBJ1-4	CSARIGSRVGGLFF	TGCAGTGCTAGAATTGGTTCAAGGGTTGGGGGACTGTTTTTT
.	few	TRBV6-5	16	TRBJ2-2	CASSYFQGPDTGELFF	TGTGCCAGCAGTTACTTTCAGGGCCCCGACACCGGGGAGCTGTTTTTT
.	.	TRBV27	16	TRBJ2-3	CASSNLRLGGTDTQYF	TGTGCCAGCAGTAATCTGCGACTAGGGGGCACAGATACGCAGTATTTT
.	.	TRBV28	15	TRBJ2-2	CASRGAGKDTGELFF	TGTGCCAGCCGCGGGGCGGGAAAGGACACCGGGGAGCTGTTTTTT
.	few	TRBV18	13	TRBJ2-5	CASSPWQEETQYF	TGTGCCAGCTCACCATGGCAGGAAGAGACCCAGTACTTC
.	few	TRBV25-1	14	TRBJ2-7	CASSIAGPYYEQYF	TGTGCCAGCAGTATCGCAGGACCGTATTACGAGCAGTACTTC
.	.	TRBV5-6	14	TRBJ2-5	CASSRMAAKETQYF	TGTGCCAGCAGCCGAATGGCGGCAAAAGAGACCCAGTACTTC
TRBD1	.	TRBV12-3/TRBV12-4	13	TRBJ1-2	CASSKRDRDGYTF	TGTGCCAGCAGTAAACGGGACAGGGACGGCTACACCTTC
TRBD1	.	TRBV12-3/TRBV12-4	14	TRBJ2-5	CASSLGQVLETQYF	TGTGCCAGCAGCCTTGGACAGGTCCTAGAGACCCAGTACTTC
TRBD2	few	TRBV11-2	20	TRBJ2-3	CASSPMGGLAGGGGSDTQYF	TGTGCCAGCAGCCCTATGGGGGGACTAGCGGGGGGCGGAGGCTCAGATACGCAGTATTTT
.	.	TRBV20-1	13	TRBJ2-5	CSARYSSQETQYF	TGCAGTGCTAGATACAGCAGTCAAGAGACCCAGTACTTC
.	.	TRBV4-3	13	TRBJ2-5	CASSQLHSETQYF	TGCGCCAGCAGCCAACTACACTCAGAGACCCAGTACTTC
TRBD1	few	TRBV20-1	12	TRBJ2-1	CSAKGDRPEQFF	TGCAGTGCTAAAGGGGACAGGCCCGAGCAGTTCTTC
.	few	TRBV9	15	TRBJ2-3	CASSSDQITTDTQYF	TGTGCCAGCAGCTCGGACCAAATCACCACAGATACGCAGTATTTT
.	.	TRBV6-1	15	TRBJ2-5	CASTLSGSGQETQYF	TGTGCCAGCACTCTCTCCGGGAGCGGTCAAGAGACCCAGTACTTC
TRBD2	many	TRBV12-3/TRBV12-4	15	TRBJ2-3	CASTHSGRDTDTQYF	TGTGCCAGCACTCATAGCGGGAGGGACACAGATACGCAGTATTTT
.	few	TRBV19	13	TRBJ2-1	CASSIGPNNEQFF	TGTGCCAGTAGTATTGGCCCGAACAATGAGCAGTTCTTC
.	few	TRBV10-3	15	TRBJ2-2	CAISEGGRRTGELFF	TGTGCCATCAGTGAGGGGGGGCGTCGCACCGGGGAGCTGTTTTTT
.	.	TRBV12-5	12	TRBJ2-7	CASANGGGEQYF	TGTGCTAGTGCCAATGGGGGAGGCGAGCAGTACTTC